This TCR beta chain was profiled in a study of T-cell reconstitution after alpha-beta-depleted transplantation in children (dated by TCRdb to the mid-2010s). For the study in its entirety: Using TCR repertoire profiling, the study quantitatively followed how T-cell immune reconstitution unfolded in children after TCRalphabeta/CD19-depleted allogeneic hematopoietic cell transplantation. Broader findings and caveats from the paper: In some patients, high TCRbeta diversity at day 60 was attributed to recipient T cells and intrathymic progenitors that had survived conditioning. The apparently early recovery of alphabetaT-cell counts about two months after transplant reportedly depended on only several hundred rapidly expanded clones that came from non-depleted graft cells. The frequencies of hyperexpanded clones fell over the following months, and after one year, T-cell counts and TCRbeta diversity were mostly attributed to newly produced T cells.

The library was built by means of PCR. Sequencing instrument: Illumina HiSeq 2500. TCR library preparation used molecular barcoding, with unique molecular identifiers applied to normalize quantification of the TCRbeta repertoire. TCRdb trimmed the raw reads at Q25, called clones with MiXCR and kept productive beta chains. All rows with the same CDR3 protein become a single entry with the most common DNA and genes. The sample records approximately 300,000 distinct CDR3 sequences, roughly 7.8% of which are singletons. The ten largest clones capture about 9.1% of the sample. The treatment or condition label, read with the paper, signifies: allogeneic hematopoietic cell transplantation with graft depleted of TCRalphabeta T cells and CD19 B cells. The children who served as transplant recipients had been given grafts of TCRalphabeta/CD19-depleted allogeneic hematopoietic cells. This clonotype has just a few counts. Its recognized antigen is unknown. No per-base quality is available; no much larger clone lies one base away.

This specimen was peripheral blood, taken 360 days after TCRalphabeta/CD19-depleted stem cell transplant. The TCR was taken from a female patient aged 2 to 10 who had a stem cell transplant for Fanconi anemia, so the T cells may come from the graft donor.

The CDR3 protein sequence reads: CASSFSGSYQETQYF. The DNA sequence reads TGTGCCAGCAGTTTTAGCGGGTCGTACCAAGAGACCCAGTACTTC. The rearrangement joined TRBV28 to TRBJ2-5, with 7 junctional bases fitting TRBD2. V ends up 3 bases short and J 0 bases short, with an unmatched junction base count of 4. Including the terminal cysteine and phenylalanine, the CDR3 comprises 15 residues. Only the CDR3 DNA stays, 45 bases, in frame from base 1. The germline V gene provides CDR1 MDHEN and CDR2 SYDVKM.